This TCR beta chain originates from a study of control samples from healthy donors and cancer patients (TCRdb year 2020). Libraries came from the immunoSEQ multiplex PCR assay. TCRdb provides this immuneACCESS table in a form limited to in-frame rearrangements. Some clones are lacking; in checked studies, under half of them reflect an unresolved V gene, and why the rest are absent is not known. This sample holds 130,000 or so clones; 87% were observed only once. The ten largest clones capture 2.9% of the sample. To note about this clone: There is no known antigen for this receptor. Within one base of it there is no much larger clone, and no base qualities were kept.

The CDR3 numbers 17 residues from cysteine through phenylalanine. Only the CDR3 DNA stays, 51 bases, in frame from base 1. A distance of 17 bases separates the germline ends of V and J, which lose 5 bases and 3 bases respectively. CDR1 and CDR2 were assigned from the germline V gene as MDHEN and SYDVKM. Sequenced: blood. This sequence originates from a man in his 60s in good health. The rearranged chain carries TRBV28 and TRBJ1-6; TRBD1 might be the D gene, on 5 matching bases. The DNA sequence reads TGTGCCAGCAGTCGTACTAGGCAGGGAATCTATAATTCACCCCTCCACTTT. This translates into CASSRTRQGIYNSPLHF.